A single sample gave rise to the 26 T cell receptor beta chains below, sequenced in a study of Tregs in tolerant kidney transplant recipients. The nonmyeloablative bone marrow transplants came from related graft donors, with transient mixed chimerism. Data came from immunoSEQ multiplex PCR; TCRdb stores just in-frame clones and leaves some out. This table holds more than 10,000 clones. Material: CD8+ T cells from blood (PBMCs), obtained 24 months after the transplant. Receptor source: a human patient who received a combined kidney and bone marrow transplant. Some of the T cells may derive from the graft donor.

Incomplete CDR3 DNA: TGTGCCAGCAGCCAAGATCGGAGCGGCCCAAGCTCCTACAATGAG. Amino acids: CASSQDRSGPSSYNE. In full, the CDR3 reads CASSQDRSGPSSYNEQFF. The rearrangement uses TRBV14 and TRBJ2-1; D possibly corresponds to TRBD2 (5 bases). The CDR3 end lies 3 residues beyond the end of the read and is filled in from the germline J gene. Germline V CDR1 and CDR2: SGHDN, FVKESK. The CDR3 runs 18 residues. The V gene lost 0 bases and the J gene lost 0 bases, with 15 bases spanning the gap. The entire variable domain, with the rest obtained from reference TRBV14 and TRBJ2-1, is as follows: EAGVTQFPSHSVIEKGQTVTLRCDPISGHDNLYWYRRVMGKEIKFLLHFVKESKQDESGMPNNRFLAERTGGTYSTLKVQPAELEDSGVYFCASSQDRSGPSSYNEQFFGPGTRLTVL.

This clone registers medium-sized by frequency. The observed sequence ends 3 residues before the CDR3 terminus, with the missing tail filled in from the germline J gene. The chain recombines TRBV10-3 with TRBJ2-7; a weak D match, TRBD2 (6 bases). Trimming removed 1 base at V and 5 bases at J, with 15 bases between. This CDR3 is built from 15 residues. Germline loops: CDR1 ENHRY, CDR2 SYGVKD. This chain's CDR3 is CAISELAEATHEQYF. CDR3 DNA, as far as it was read: TGTGCCATCAGTGAGTTAGCGGAGGCCACCCACGAG.

On this clone itself: The CDR3 end lies 3 residues beyond the end of the read and is filled in from the germline J gene. The J gene is TRBJ2-3, the V gene TRBV5-4, with 15 bases fitting TRBD2. J lost 3 bases, V lost 5 bases, and 1 base had no gene match. The germline V gene has CDR1 SGHNT and CDR2 YYREEE (reference sequence). This CDR3 is built from 15 residues. CDR3 region: CASSGTSGRTDTQYF. Partial CDR3 DNA: TGTGCCAGCAGTGGGACTAGCGGGAGGACAGATACG.

As for this clone: From the germline J gene comes the end of the CDR3, since the read stops 3 residues before it. The V call is TRBV5-1, the J call TRBJ2-3; TRBD2 matches at 7 bases. The germline V gene has CDR1 SGHRS and CDR2 YFSETQ. V lost 0 bases, J lost 3 bases, and 4 bases stayed unmatched. The length of the CDR3 is 15 residues. The CDR3 region is CASSLVAGVTDTQYF. CDR3 DNA (partial): TGCGCCAGCAGCTTGGTTGCGGGAGTTACAGATACG.

CDR3 residues: CSARDPDSSYEQYF. The covered CDR3 bases are TGCAGTGCTAGAGATCCCGACAGCTCCTACGAG. The chain carries TRBV20-1 and TRBJ2-7; D is possibly TRBD1 (5 bases). The CDR3 end is not reached by the read, which stops 3 residues before it; the germline J gene fills it in. V was trimmed by 0 bases and J by 0 bases, leaving 9 bases between them. Germline CDR1 DFQATT, CDR2 SNEGSKA (reference sequence). The CDR3 covers 14 residues.

To note about this clone: The DNA ends 3 residues before the CDR3 does, and the rest of the CDR3 is filled in from the germline J gene. The chain couples TRBV3-1 (or the pseudogene TRBV3-2) to TRBJ2-7, with a weak D call TRBD2 (5 bases). V was clipped by 2 bases and J by 3 bases, with 11 bases between them. The germline gives CDR1 LGHDT, CDR2 YNNKEL (reference sequence). The CDR3 spans 14 residues. This CDR3 reads CASSQRDYYYEQYF. Incomplete CDR3 DNA: TGTGCCAGCAGCCAACGAGACTACTACTACGAG.

Remarks on this clone: The CDR3 end lies 3 residues beyond the end of the read and is filled in from the germline J gene. The chain carries TRBV7-8 and TRBJ1-1; a possible D gene is TRBD1 (6 bases). Trimming stripped 0 bases from V and 1 base from J, with 12 bases between. The CDR3 consists of 16 residues. The germline gives CDR1 SGHVS, CDR2 FQNEAQ. The part of the CDR3 DNA that was read is TGTGCCAGCAGCTTAGCTTGGGGGGGCGGGAACACTGAA. Translation: CASSLAWGGGNTE. The full CDR3 is CASSLAWGGGNTEAFF.

Remarks on this clone: The DNA ends 3 residues before the CDR3 does, and the rest of the CDR3 is filled in from the germline J gene. The chain uses TRBV30 and TRBJ2-7; TRBD2 agrees at 10 bases. There are 17 residues in the CDR3. Germline CDR1 and CDR2: GTSNPN and SVGIG (reference sequence). J gave up 0 bases and V 3 bases, and 11 bases lay outside the gene matches. CDR3 protein: CAWRGIAGGESSYEQYF. The DNA read from the CDR3 is TGTGCCTGGAGGGGGATAGCGGGAGGCGAGAGCTCCTACGAG.

Comments on this clone: The read ends 3 residues early relative to the CDR3; the germline J gene fills the gap. This rearrangement joins TRBV5-5 to TRBJ1-5; the match to TRBD1 covers 8 bases. Germline trimming cut 5 bases from V and 5 bases from J; bases unmatched to any gene: 6. The length of the CDR3 is 14 residues. Germline assignment: CDR1 SGHKS and CDR2 YYEKEE (reference sequence). CDR3: CASSSGGRYQPQHF. The sequenced part of the CDR3 DNA is TGTGCCAGCAGTTCAGGGGGCCGCTATCAGCCC.

Worth noting for this clone: The CDR3 end is not reached by the read, which stops 3 residues before it; the germline J gene fills it in. The gene calls are TRBV20-1 and TRBJ2-1; no reliable D call. CDR3 length: 10 residues. With 7 bases removed from V and 9 bases from J, the gap between germline ends came to 10 bases. CDR1 is DFQATT, CDR2 SNEGSKA, per germline (reference sequence). CDR3 DNA, as far as it was read: TGCAGTGGCGCGACGGGTGAG. Translation gives CSGATGE. The CDR3, in full, reads CSGATGEQFF.

About this clone: The read finishes 3 residues shy of the CDR3 end, and the germline J gene is used to complete it. The chain couples TRBV30 to TRBJ1-1, with no clear D. The CDR3 contains 12 residues. Germline lookup yields CDR1 GTSNPN and CDR2 SVGIG (reference sequence). V gave up 1 base and J gave up 6 bases, with 9 bases separating them. The sequenced part of the CDR3 DNA is TGTGCCTGGAGTGCGGCTCGGGCTGAA. Its translation is CAWSAARAE. The full CDR3 reads CAWSAARAEAFF.

Comment on this clone: The sequenced fragment ends 3 residues before the CDR3 boundary, so the rest is inferred from the germline J gene. The rearrangement joins TRBV11-1 to TRBJ2-7; D gene uncertain. There are 13 residues in the CDR3. Germline V gene data show CDR1 as SGHAT and CDR2 as FQDESV (reference sequence). V shed 5 bases and J shed 2 bases, with 10 bases lying between them. CDR3 DNA (partial): TGTGCCAGCAGCCTAGACATACCCTACGAG. This translates into CASSLDIPYE. The full CDR3 reads CASSLDIPYEQYF. Full variable domain (missing parts from reference TRBV11-1 and TRBJ2-7): EAEVAQSPRYKITEKSQAVAFWCDPISGHATLYWYRQILGQGPELLVQFQDESVVDDSQLPKDRFSAERLKGVDSTLKIQPAELGDSAMYLCASSLDIPYEQYFGPGTRLTVT.

As for this clone: The read falls 3 residues short of the CDR3 end, and the missing part is taken from the germline J gene. The V and J genes are TRBV20-1 and TRBJ2-1, with D tentatively TRBD2 (5 bases). V gave up 0 bases and J gave up 1 base, with 13 bases separating them. The V gene's germline CDR1 is DFQATT and CDR2 SNEGSKA (reference sequence). This CDR3 spans 16 amino acids. Partial CDR3 DNA: TGCAGTGCTAGAGATCCAGCACGACTATCCTACAATGAG. This translates into CSARDPARLSYNE. The whole CDR3 sequence is CSARDPARLSYNEQFF.

Concerning this clone: From the germline J gene comes the end of the CDR3, since the read stops 3 residues before it. The chain is built from TRBV7-9 and TRBJ2-5, with 7 bases matching TRBD1. This CDR3 has 15 amino acids. With V trimmed by 3 bases and J by 5 bases, 9 bases remained unmatched. The germline CDR1 and CDR2 sequences are SEHNR and FQNEAQ (reference sequence). CDR3 amino acids: CASSFSGTEQETQYF. CDR3 bases read: TGTGCCAGCAGCTTTTCCGGGACAGAACAGGAGACC.

With regard to this clone: One end of the junction fails to match germline, which may point to a read error. The read halts 3 residues ahead of the CDR3 end, with the missing end drawn from the germline J gene. The chain couples TRBV7-7 to TRBJ2-5, with 7 bases aligning to TRBD2. The CDR3 has 15 amino acids. Germline loops: CDR1 SSHAT, CDR2 FNYEAQ (reference sequence). The CDR3 bases that were read are TGTGCTAGCAGCCTTGGGGGGGGGATCCAAGAGACC. Encoded protein: CASSLGGGIQET. The entire CDR3 sequence reads CASSLGGGIQETQYF.

A note on this clone: The missing CDR3 end, 3 residues past where the read stops, is filled in from the germline J gene. The rearrangement uses TRBV19 and TRBJ2-1; TRBD2 is a possible D gene (6 bases). Trimming cost V 5 bases and J 0 bases, with 14 bases left between them. The CDR3 has 16 residues. Germline-derived CDR1 and CDR2 are LNHDA and SQIVND (reference sequence). CDR3 sequence reads: CASSPLGGVSYNEQFF. CDR3 DNA, as far as it was read: TGTGCCAGTAGTCCCCTGGGCGGGGTCTCCTACAATGAG. The complete variable domain, with remaining parts taken from reference TRBV19 and TRBJ2-1, reads DGGITQSPKYLFRKEGQNVTLSCEQNLNHDAMYWYRQDPGQGLRLIYYSQIVNDFQKGDIAEGYSVSREKKESFPLTVTSAQKNPTAFYLCASSPLGGVSYNEQFFGPGTRLTVL.

As regards this clone: The read gets to within 3 residues of the CDR3 end, and the germline J gene fills in the rest. The V and J genes are TRBV2 and TRBJ2-3; 9 bases are shared with TRBD2. CDR3 size: 14 residues. Trimming removed 7 bases from V and 5 bases from J; junction bases left unmatched: 7. Germline loops: CDR1 SNHLY, CDR2 FYNNEI. CDR3 sequence: CASIGGRARDTQYF. The part of the CDR3 DNA that was read is TGTGCCAGCATTGGCGGGAGGGCCAGAGATACG.

A note on this clone: The read falls 3 residues short of the CDR3 end, and the missing part is taken from the germline J gene. The chain employs TRBV19 and TRBJ2-3, with 12 bases identical to TRBD2. CDR1 and CDR2 from the germline V gene are LNHDA and SQIVND (reference sequence). Trimming took 3 bases from V and 5 from J; bases not matched to a gene: 12. The CDR3 has 18 amino acids. CDR3 amino acids: CASSMGPTSGSWVDTQYF. Partial CDR3 DNA: TGTGCCAGTAGTATGGGACCGACTAGCGGGAGTTGGGTAGATACG.

A note on this clone: The CDR3 extends 3 residues past the end of the read, so its final part is completed from the germline J gene. This chain joins TRBV7-3 and TRBJ2-7; TRBD2 matches 12 bases. The CDR3 contains 15 residues. The ends lost 5 bases at V and 5 bases at J; junction bases unmatched: 7. Germline CDR1 SGHTA, CDR2 FQGTGA. CDR3 DNA, as far as it was read: TGTGCCAGCAGCCATGGACTAGCGGGATACGACGAG. Encoded protein: CASSHGLAGYDE. The entire CDR3 is CASSHGLAGYDEQYF.

As to this clone: Read data end 3 residues before the CDR3 end; the end is taken from the germline J gene. This chain links TRBV7-9 with TRBJ2-1, with D tentatively TRBD2 (6 bases). Germline V CDR1 and CDR2: SEHNR, FQNEAQ (reference sequence). CDR3 length: 14 residues. V lost 4 bases to trimming and J lost 7 bases, with 14 bases between them. The part of the CDR3 DNA that was read is TGTGCCAGCAGCTCGGGGGTATCATCGAATGAG. Encoded protein: CASSSGVSSNE. The CDR3 reads in full as CASSSGVSSNEQFF.

As regards this clone: From the germline J gene comes the end of the CDR3, since the read stops 3 residues before it. The J gene is TRBJ1-6, the V gene TRBV7-9, with D uncertain. The CDR3 runs 15 residues. V was shortened by 4 bases and J by 9 bases, with 16 bases between the two germline ends. Germline loops: CDR1 SEHNR, CDR2 FQNEAQ (reference sequence). The CDR3 region is CASSSFISGRSPLHF. CDR3 DNA (partial): TGTGCCAGCAGCTCATTCATATCTGGCCGTTCACCC.

As for this clone: The read halts 3 residues ahead of the CDR3 end, with the missing end drawn from the germline J gene. This chain links TRBV7-9 with TRBJ1-1; maybe TRBD1 (6 bases). Trimming took off 6 bases at V and 7 bases at J, with 15 bases between the two ends. The CDR3 has 13 amino acids. CDR1 is SEHNR, CDR2 FQNEAQ, per germline (reference sequence). The CDR3 spells CASSSPGHLEAFF. The sequenced CDR3 bases are TGTGCCAGCAGTTCTCCGGGACACCTTGAA.

On this clone itself: The DNA ends 3 residues before the CDR3 does, and the rest of the CDR3 is filled in from the germline J gene. The J gene is TRBJ1-4, the V gene TRBV4-1; the match to TRBD1 covers 10 bases. Trimming took 5 bases from V and 1 from J; bases not matched to a gene: 7. Germline loops: CDR1 MGHRA, CDR2 YSYEKL. CDR3 size: 17 residues. This chain's CDR3 is CASSSRTGGLTNEKLFF. Partial CDR3 DNA: TGCGCCAGCAGCTCACGGACAGGGGGTTTAACTAATGAAAAA.

As regards this clone: With the read ending 3 residues before the CDR3 end, the germline J gene is used to fill in that end. The chain is built from TRBV19 and TRBJ2-1; 7 nucleotides line up with TRBD2. V shed 1 base and J 6 bases; nucleotides not matched to a gene: 6. This CDR3 region has 15 residues. Germline V gives CDR1 LNHDA, CDR2 SQIVND (reference sequence). The part of the CDR3 DNA that was read is TGTGCCAGTAGTATAGGGGATAGCGGGTTCAATGAG. Its protein product is CASSIGDSGFNE. In full, the CDR3 is CASSIGDSGFNEQFF.

With respect to this clone: The CDR3 end lies 3 residues beyond the end of the read and is filled in from the germline J gene. The chain has TRBV7-8 and TRBJ2-1; 7 positions match TRBD2. V was clipped by 2 bases and J by 7 bases; unmatched bases: 2. Germline lookup yields CDR1 SGHVS and CDR2 FQNEAQ. The CDR3 loop spans 13 amino acids. The CDR3 protein is CASSLLAENEQFF. The part of the CDR3 DNA that was read is TGTGCCAGCAGCTTACTAGCGGAGAATGAG.

Of note for this clone: The read ends 3 residues early relative to the CDR3; the germline J gene fills the gap. This sequence joins TRBV6-2 or TRBV6-3 and TRBJ1-1, with a tentative D call TRBD1 (6 bases). The V end lost 2 bases, the J end lost 2 bases, and 12 bases lay between the germline ends. Germline V CDR1 and CDR2: MNHEY, SVGEGT. The CDR3 totals 15 residues. CDR3 DNA, as far as it was read: TGTGCCAGCAGTTACAGGTGGGGGACAAACACTGAA. Residues: CASSYRWGTNTE. The full CDR3 protein is CASSYRWGTNTEAFF.